This TCR beta chain originates from a study of cytomegalovirus exposure and HLA in healthy donors. Findings and caveats of the study: The majority of CMV-associated TCR beta chains were reported as apparently HLA-restricted in a later analysis. In a later analysis, compared with equally common non-associated chains, HLA-associated beta chains were more expanded.

PCR primers comprised 60 Vbeta and 13 Jbeta primers. Repertoires were generated with immunoSEQ multiplex PCR, while TCRdb's copy carries only in-frame clones and drops some. Of around 260,000 clones in the sample, 75% to 85% were seen once. Concerning this clone: Its antigen is as yet unknown.

V was pared by 5 bases and J by 5 bases, with 3 bases of the junction left unmatched. The CDR3 has 13 residues. Germline CDR1 is SEHNR and CDR2 is FQNEAQ (reference sequence). Material for sequencing was PBMCs. This TCR came from a girl aged 2 to 10 in good health and CMV-seronegative. The gene calls are TRBV7-9 and TRBJ1-2, with 9 bases identical to TRBD1. The DNA for the CDR3 is TGTGCCAGCAGCCGACAGGGGGTTTATGGCTACACCTTC. Translated, it gives CASSRQGVYGYTF.